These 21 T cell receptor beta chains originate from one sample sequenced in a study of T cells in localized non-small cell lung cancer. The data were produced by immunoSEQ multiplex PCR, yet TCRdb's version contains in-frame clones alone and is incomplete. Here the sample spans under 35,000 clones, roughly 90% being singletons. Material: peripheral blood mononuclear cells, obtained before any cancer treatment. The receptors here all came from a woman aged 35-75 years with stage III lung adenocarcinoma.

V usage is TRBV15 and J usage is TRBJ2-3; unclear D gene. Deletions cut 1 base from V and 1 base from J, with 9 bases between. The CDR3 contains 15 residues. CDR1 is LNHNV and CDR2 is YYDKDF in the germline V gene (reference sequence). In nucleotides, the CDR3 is TGTGCCACCAGCAGAGGGACGAGAGGCACAGATACGCAGTATTTT. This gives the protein CATSRGTRGTDTQYF.

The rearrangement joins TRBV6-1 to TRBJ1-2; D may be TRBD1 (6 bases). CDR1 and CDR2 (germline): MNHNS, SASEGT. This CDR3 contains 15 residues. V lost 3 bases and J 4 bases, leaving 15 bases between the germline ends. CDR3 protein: CASSDEWGLTYGYTF. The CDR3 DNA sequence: TGTGCCAGCAGTGACGAGTGGGGGCTAACCTATGGCTACACCTTC.

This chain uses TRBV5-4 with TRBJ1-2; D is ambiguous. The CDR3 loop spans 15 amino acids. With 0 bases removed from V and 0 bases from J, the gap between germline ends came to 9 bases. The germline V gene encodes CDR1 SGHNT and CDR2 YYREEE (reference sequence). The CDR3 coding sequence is TGTGCCAGCAGCTTGGAAGGGCCACCTAACTATGGCTACACCTTC. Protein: CASSLEGPPNYGYTF.

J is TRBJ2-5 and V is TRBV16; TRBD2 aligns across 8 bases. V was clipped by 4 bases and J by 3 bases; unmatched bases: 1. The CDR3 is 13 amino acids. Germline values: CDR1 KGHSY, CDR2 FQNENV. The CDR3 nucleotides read TGTGCCAGCAGCCGGGGACTAGAAGAGACCCAGTACTTC. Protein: CASSRGLEETQYF.

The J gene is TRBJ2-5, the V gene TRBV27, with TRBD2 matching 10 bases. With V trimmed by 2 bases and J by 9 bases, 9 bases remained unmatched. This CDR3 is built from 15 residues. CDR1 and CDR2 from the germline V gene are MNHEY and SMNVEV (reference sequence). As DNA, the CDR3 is TGTGCCAGCAGTTTAACTCCGGGACTAGCGCAGGCCCAGTACTTC. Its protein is CASSLTPGLAQAQYF.

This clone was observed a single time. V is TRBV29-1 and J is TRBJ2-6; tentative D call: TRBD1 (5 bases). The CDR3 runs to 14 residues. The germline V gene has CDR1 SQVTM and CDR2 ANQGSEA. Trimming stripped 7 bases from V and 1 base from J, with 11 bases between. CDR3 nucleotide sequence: TGCAGCGCTACCCCAGGGTCTGGGGCCAACGTCCTGACTTTC. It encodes CSATPGSGANVLTF.

The CDR3 region has the DNA TGTGCCAGCAGCTTAGGGACAGGGGCTGAAGCTTTCTTT. This sequence encodes CASSLGTGAEAFF. The chain recombines TRBV11-3 with TRBJ1-1; 9 bases align to TRBD1. V gave up 1 base and J gave up 6 bases; unmatched junction bases: 0. The CDR3 runs to 13 residues. CDR1 and CDR2 from the germline V gene are SGHNT and YENEEA. The whole variable domain, remainder taken from reference TRBV11-3 and TRBJ1-1, is EAGVVQSPRYKIIEKKQPVAFWCNPISGHNTLYWYLQNLGQGPELLIRYENEEAVDDSQLPKDRFSAERLKGVDSTLKIQPAELGDSAVYLCASSLGTGAEAFFGQGTRLTVV.

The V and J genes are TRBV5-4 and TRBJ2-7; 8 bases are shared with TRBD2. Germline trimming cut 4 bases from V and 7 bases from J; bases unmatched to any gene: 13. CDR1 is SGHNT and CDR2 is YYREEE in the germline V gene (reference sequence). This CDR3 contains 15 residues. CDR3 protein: CASSPAAGAAREQYF. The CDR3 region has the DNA TGTGCCAGCAGCCCCGCAGCGGGAGCGGCTAGGGAGCAGTACTTC.

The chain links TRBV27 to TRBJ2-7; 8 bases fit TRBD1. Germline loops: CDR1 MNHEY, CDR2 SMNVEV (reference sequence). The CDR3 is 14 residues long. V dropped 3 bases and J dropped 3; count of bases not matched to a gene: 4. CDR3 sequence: CASSFRDRFYEQYF. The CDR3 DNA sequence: TGTGCCAGCAGTTTTAGGGACAGGTTCTACGAGCAGTACTTC.

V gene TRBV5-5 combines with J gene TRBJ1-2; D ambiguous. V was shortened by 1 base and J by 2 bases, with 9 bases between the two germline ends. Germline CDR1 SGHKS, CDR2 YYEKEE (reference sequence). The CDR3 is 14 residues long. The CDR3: CASSLSRANYGYTF. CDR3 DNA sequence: TGTGCCAGCAGCTTGTCCCGTGCCAACTATGGCTACACCTTC.

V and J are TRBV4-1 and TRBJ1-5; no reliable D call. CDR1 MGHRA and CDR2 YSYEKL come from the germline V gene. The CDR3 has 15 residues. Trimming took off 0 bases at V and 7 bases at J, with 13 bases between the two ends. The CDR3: CASSQEMAVGQPQHF. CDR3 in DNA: TGCGCCAGCAGCCAAGAGATGGCGGTAGGGCAGCCCCAGCATTTT.

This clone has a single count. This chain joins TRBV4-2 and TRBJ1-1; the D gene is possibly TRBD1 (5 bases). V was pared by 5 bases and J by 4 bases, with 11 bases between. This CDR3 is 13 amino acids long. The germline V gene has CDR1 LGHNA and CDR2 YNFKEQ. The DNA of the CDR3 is TGTGCCAGCAGCTCGGACATGAGCACTGAAGCTTTCTTT. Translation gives CASSSDMSTEAFF.

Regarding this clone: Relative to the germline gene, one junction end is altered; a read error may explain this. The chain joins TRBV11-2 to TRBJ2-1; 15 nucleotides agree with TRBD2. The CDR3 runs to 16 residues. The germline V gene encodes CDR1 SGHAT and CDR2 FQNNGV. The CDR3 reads CASSGPGLAGGIMKIF. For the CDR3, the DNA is TGTGCCAGCAGCGGCCCGGGACTAGCGGGGGGAATTATGAAGATCTTC.

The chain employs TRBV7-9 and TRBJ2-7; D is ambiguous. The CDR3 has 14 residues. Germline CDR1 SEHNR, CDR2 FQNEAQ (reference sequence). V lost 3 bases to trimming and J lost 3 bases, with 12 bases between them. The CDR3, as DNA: TGTGCCAGCAGCTTGGCTGCCCCATTCTACGAGCAGTACTTC. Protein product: CASSLAAPFYEQYF.

Here the CDR3 DNA reads TGTGCCAGCAGCTTTGTCTGGCGGGAGGCTCAAGAGACCCAGTACTTC. It yields the protein CASSFVWREAQETQYF. The chain has TRBV7-6 and TRBJ2-5; TRBD2 matches at 8 bases. Germline loops: CDR1 SGHVS, CDR2 FNYEAQ. This CDR3 is 16 amino acids long. The V gene end was trimmed by 3 bases and the J gene end by 2 bases; junction bases not matched to a gene: 8.

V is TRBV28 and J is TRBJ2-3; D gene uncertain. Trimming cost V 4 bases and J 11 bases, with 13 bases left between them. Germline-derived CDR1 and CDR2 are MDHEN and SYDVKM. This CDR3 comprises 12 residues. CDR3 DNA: TGTGCCAGCAGTTCCCCGGTGGGGATGCAGTATTTT. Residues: CASSSPVGMQYF.

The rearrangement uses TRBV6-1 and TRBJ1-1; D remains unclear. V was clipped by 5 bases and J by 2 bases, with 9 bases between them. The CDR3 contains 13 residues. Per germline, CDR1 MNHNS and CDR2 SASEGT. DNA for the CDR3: TGTGCCAGCAGTACCCAGGAAAACACTGAAGCTTTCTTT. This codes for CASSTQENTEAFF.

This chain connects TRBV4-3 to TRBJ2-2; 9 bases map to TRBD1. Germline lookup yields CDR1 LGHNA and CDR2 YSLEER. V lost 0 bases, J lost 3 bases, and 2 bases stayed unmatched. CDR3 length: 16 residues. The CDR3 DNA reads TGCGCCAGCAGCCAAGAACAGGGGGCGCACACCGGGGAGCTGTTTTTT. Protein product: CASSQEQGAHTGELFF.

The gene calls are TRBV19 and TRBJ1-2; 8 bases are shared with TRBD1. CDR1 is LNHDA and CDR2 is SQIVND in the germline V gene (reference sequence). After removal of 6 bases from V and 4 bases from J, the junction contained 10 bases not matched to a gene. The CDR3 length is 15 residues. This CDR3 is CASRPGQGLGYGYTF. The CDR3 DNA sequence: TGTGCCAGTAGGCCCGGACAGGGATTGGGCTATGGCTACACCTTC.

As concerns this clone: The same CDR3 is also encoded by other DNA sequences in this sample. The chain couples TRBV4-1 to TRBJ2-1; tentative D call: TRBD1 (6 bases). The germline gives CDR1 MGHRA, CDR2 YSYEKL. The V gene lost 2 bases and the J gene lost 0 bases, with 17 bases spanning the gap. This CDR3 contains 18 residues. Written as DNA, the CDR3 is TGCGCCAGCAGCCAAACTCCATACAGGGCGGGCTCCTACAATGAGCAGTTCTTC. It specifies CASSQTPYRAGSYNEQFF.

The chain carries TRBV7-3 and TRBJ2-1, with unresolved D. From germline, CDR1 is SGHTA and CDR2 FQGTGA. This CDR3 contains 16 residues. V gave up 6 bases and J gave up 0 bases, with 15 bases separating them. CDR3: CASSSDGSSSYNEQFF. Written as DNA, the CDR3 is TGTGCCAGCAGTTCGGATGGGTCGAGCTCCTACAATGAGCAGTTCTTC. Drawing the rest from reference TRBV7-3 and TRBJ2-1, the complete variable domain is GAGVSQTPSNKVTEKGKYVELRCDPISGHTALYWYRQSLGQGPEFLIYFQGTGAADDSGLPNDRFFAVRPEGSVSTLKIQRTERGDSAVYLCASSSDGSSSYNEQFFGPGTRLTVL.